The 7 T cell receptor beta chains listed next were all sequenced from one sample in a study of response to subunit inactivated influenza vaccine. TCRdb recomputed calls from the RT-PCR reads with MiXCR, one row per CDR3 protein. The sample includes about 500,000 distinct CDR3 sequences, 16% of them seen just once. This sample comprised CD4+ T cells sorted from PBMCs, obtained approximately 25 months after vaccination. The receptors come from a man in his fifties or sixties who received an inactivated influenza vaccine.

This chain connects TRBV29-1 to TRBJ2-5; TRBD2 agrees at 7 bases. This CDR3 has 12 amino acids. J lost 5 bases, V lost 5 bases, and 5 bases had no gene match. Germline V gives CDR1 SQVTM, CDR2 ANQGSEA. CDR3 coding DNA: TGCAGCGTTCGGGGGGATTGGGAGACCCAGTACTTC. Translation: CSVRGDWETQYF.

The table lists this clonotype with a few counts. The chain employs TRBV7-9 and TRBJ2-3; the match to TRBD2 covers 8 bases. This CDR3 is 16 amino acids long. With V trimmed by 5 bases and J by 6 bases, 13 bases remained unmatched. CDR1 is SEHNR and CDR2 is FQNEAQ in the germline V gene (reference sequence). CDR3 coding DNA: TGTGCCAGCAGCCCCCCTTTCCGGGAGGGTTTGGATACGCAGTATTTT. It specifies CASSPPFREGLDTQYF.

A few counts support this clonotype. The chain combines TRBV3-1 with TRBJ2-3; D is unresolved. Germline V gene data show CDR1 as LGHDT and CDR2 as YNNKEL (reference sequence). This CDR3 has 16 amino acids. V was pared by 4 bases and J by 3 bases, with 17 bases between. The DNA for the CDR3 is TGTGCCAGCAGCCCAATGCTGGGGTCTCGGACAGATACGCAGTATTTT. Protein product: CASSPMLGSRTDTQYF.

The gene calls are TRBV28 and TRBJ2-7; D possibly corresponds to TRBD1 (8 bases). Trimming stripped 7 bases from V and 4 bases from J, with 14 bases between. Germline CDR1 MDHEN, CDR2 SYDVKM. The CDR3 is made up of 13 amino acids. The CDR3 nucleotides read TGTGCCAGCACACAGGGGGGGAGGTACGAGCAGTACTTC. It is translated as CASTQGGRYEQYF. Supplemented by reference TRBV28 and TRBJ2-7, the full variable domain reads DVKVTQSSRYLVKRTGEKVFLECVQDMDHENMFWYRQDPGLGLRLIYFSYDVKMKEKGDIPEGYSVSREKKERFSLILESASTNQTSMYLCASTQGGRYEQYFGPGTRLTVT.

This clonotype was detected a few times. The gene calls are TRBV20-1 and TRBJ2-4; D ambiguous. V dropped 6 bases and J dropped 0 bases, with 15 bases sitting between them. CDR1 is DFQATT and CDR2 is SNEGSKA in the germline V gene (reference sequence). The CDR3 totals 15 residues. In nucleotides, the CDR3 is TGCAGTGCGCCGGACCCCATACTAGCCAAAAACATTCAGTACTTC. This encodes CSAPDPILAKNIQYF.

This clonotype has a handful of counts. The chain has TRBV9 and TRBJ2-3, with a possible D match to TRBD2 (6 bases). The germline V and J ends were trimmed by 4 bases and 6 bases, with 21 bases remaining between them. The CDR3 has 16 amino acids. Germline CDR1 reads SGDLS; CDR2 reads YYNGEE. CDR3 region: CASSLGAGTSRDTQYF. The CDR3 DNA sequence: TGTGCCAGCAGCCTAGGGGCGGGAACCTCGAGGGATACGCAGTATTTT.

The CDR3 spells CSARDRQGQTQYF. The CDR3 nucleotides read TGCAGTGCTAGAGATCGGCAGGGACAGACCCAGTACTTC. The chain employs TRBV20-1 and TRBJ2-5; either TRBD1 or TRBD2 may fit D (5 bases each). The CDR3 sequence is 13 residues long. CDR1 and CDR2 (germline): DFQATT, SNEGSKA (reference sequence). Trimming cost V 0 bases and J 6 bases, with 11 bases left between them.